This record looks at one TCR beta chain sequence and its context. As originally analysed: The authors estimated nucleated cell counts from reference gene primer amplification. Data came from immunoSEQ multiplex PCR; TCRdb stores just in-frame clones and leaves some out. From that table come the V and J calls and clone size; the DNA was used to work out D and trimming. The repertoire includes 95,000 to 150,000 clones, over 55% of them detected once, and roughly 2% sits in the top ten. The source of the sample is a study of blood T cell repertoires in COVID-19. Study-level information: PBMCs, B-cell-depleted T cells, or T cells were the source of the cDNA or gDNA that made up the material.

The CDR3 loop spans 16 amino acids. Germline V lookup: CDR1 SGHRS, CDR2 YFSETQ. J gave up 7 bases and V 0 bases, and 6 bases lay outside the gene matches. The sample was peripheral blood. This sequence joins TRBV5-1 and TRBJ1-6; 8 nucleotides match TRBD1. This TCR was recovered from a woman in her seventies with acute or convalescent COVID-19. This CDR3 is CASSLAGQGSNSPLHF. CDR3 bases: TGCGCCAGCAGCTTGGCCGGACAGGGAAGCAATTCACCCCTCCACTTT.